The T cell receptor (beta chain) described here comes from a study of shared clonotypes between healthy human individuals. The J segment lost 5 bases and the V segment lost 4 bases, leaving 7 bases of the junction unmatched. The CDR3 has 14 amino acids. Germline CDR1 is MDHEN and CDR2 is SYDVKM. Study findings and constraints: Sharing across a few donors was seen in roughly 5.2% of naive CD4 clonotypes. A reduction in generation probabilities was seen for non-shared clonotypes relative to those shared by all four donors.

Using immunoSEQ multiplex PCR, the repertoire was profiled, and TCRdb retains in-frame clones only, with some absent. This sample has over 850,000 clones; 75% to 80% occur once, and the top ten carry 0.55% to 0.7%. Those who donated were healthy HIV-negative adults, with no recent acute infections or vaccinations reported. Turning to this clone: The antigen is not known.

Specimen: memory CD4+ T cells from PBMCs. Described subset: CD45RA-negative fraction. The sequence came from a man younger than 35 in good health. Some clones in this sample may be carry-over from other donors' samples. The chain couples TRBV28 to TRBJ1-2; 7 positions agree with TRBD1. DNA of the CDR3: TGTGCCAGCAGTTCTAGACAGGGCAGGTATGGCTACACCTTC. Its translation is CASSSRQGRYGYTF.